The 23 T cell receptor beta chains below were found in one sample sequenced in a study of blood T cell repertoires in COVID-19. Generated by immunoSEQ multiplex PCR, the TCRdb table keeps only in-frame clones and is missing some. Counted here are some 70,000 clones, over 60% occurring once; the ten biggest clones make up about 15%. Sequences were obtained from peripheral blood. The source of these receptors is a man between 60 and 75 years old with COVID-19, enrolled during active disease.

V and J are TRBV28 and TRBJ2-7; 7 nucleotides match TRBD1. From germline, CDR1 is MDHEN and CDR2 SYDVKM. The CDR3 is 14 residues long. With 8 bases clipped from V and 3 bases from J, the junction kept 10 bases outside the gene matches. The CDR3: CASLARDRGYEQYF. CDR3 DNA sequence: TGTGCCAGCCTAGCCCGGGACAGAGGCTACGAGCAGTACTTC.

In this sample, this clone turned up a few times. The genes are TRBV6-6 and TRBJ1-5; D not resolved. Germline V gene lookup returns CDR1 MNHNY and CDR2 SVGAGI (reference sequence). Between the trimmed V and J ends, which lost 7 bases and 4 bases, there was a span of 8 bases. This CDR3 contains 12 residues. The CDR3 protein is CASNTQNQPQHF. As DNA, the CDR3 is TGTGCCAGCAATACACAGAATCAGCCCCAGCATTTT.

This chain joins TRBV5-1 and TRBJ2-3; perhaps TRBD1 as D (6 bases). The CDR3 totals 12 residues. Germline lookup yields CDR1 SGHRS and CDR2 YFSETQ. The V end was cut by 2 bases, the J end by 6 bases, with 7 bases between. CDR3: CASSFDRDTQYF. The CDR3 nucleotides are TGCGCCAGCAGCTTCGACAGGGATACGCAGTATTTT. Full variable domain (remainder filled in from reference TRBV5-1 and TRBJ2-3): KAGVTQTPRYLIKTRGQQVTLSCSPISGHRSVSWYQQTPGQGLQFLFEYFSETQRNKGNFPGRFSGRQFSNSRSEMNVSTLELGDSALYLCASSFDRDTQYFGPGTRLTVL.

The rearrangement uses TRBV27 and TRBJ2-7, with 7 positions matching TRBD1. Germline trimming cut 2 bases from V and 3 bases from J; bases unmatched to any gene: 4. Germline V gene sequence: CDR1 MNHEY, CDR2 SMNVEV (reference sequence). The CDR3 length is 14 residues. Written as DNA, the CDR3 is TGTGCCAGCAGTTTAACAGGGGCCAGCTACGAGCAGTACTTC. Translated, it gives CASSLTGASYEQYF.

The genes are TRBV28 and TRBJ2-5; possible D gene TRBD1, 6 bases. Germline CDR1 and CDR2: MDHEN and SYDVKM. Trimming shortened V by 6 bases and J by 4 bases, and 15 bases separated the two germline ends. The CDR3 totals 14 residues. CDR3 sequence: CASSRTGYPETQYF. The CDR3 DNA follows: TGTGCCAGCAGCCGCACAGGGTACCCAGAGACCCAGTACTTC.

The V and J genes are TRBV6-5 and TRBJ1-3; D possibly corresponds to TRBD1 (5 bases). The germline CDR1 and CDR2 sequences are MNHEY and SVGAGI. This CDR3 spans 16 amino acids. V was clipped by 0 bases and J by 7 bases, with 16 bases between them. CDR3 coding DNA: TGTGCCAGCAGTTACTCGGGTCCGGGCCGGGGGAACACCATATATTTT. It translates to CASSYSGPGRGNTIYF.

The chain joins TRBV29-1 to TRBJ2-5; D is undetermined. Deletions cut 6 bases from V and 3 bases from J, with 14 bases between. The germline CDR1 and CDR2 sequences are SQVTM and ANQGSEA. The CDR3 extends over 13 amino acids. CDR3 DNA sequence: TGCAGCGTAAGCTTGGGTACAGAAGAGACCCAGTACTTC. Protein: CSVSLGTEETQYF. Drawing the rest from reference TRBV29-1 and TRBJ2-5, the complete variable domain is SAVISQKPSRDICQRGTSLTIQCQVDSQVTMMFWYRQQPGQSLTLIATANQGSEATYESGFVIDKFPISRPNLTFSTLTVSNMSPEDSSIYLCSVSLGTEETQYFGPGTRLLVL.

The chain uses TRBV6-6 and TRBJ1-6; 7 positions match TRBD1. The CDR3 spans 14 residues. Germline V lookup: CDR1 MNHNY, CDR2 SVGAGI (reference sequence). Losses at the gene ends were 6 bases for V and 8 bases for J; bases not matched to a gene: 7. For the CDR3, the DNA is TGTGCCAGCAGAGCCGGGACAGTTCATTCACCCCTCCACTTT. This encodes CASRAGTVHSPLHF.

The chain recombines TRBV7-9 with TRBJ2-5, with no clear D. CDR3 length: 14 amino acids. CDR1 and CDR2 from the germline V gene are SEHNR and FQNEAQ (reference sequence). Trimming left V 5 bases short and J 0 bases short, with 10 bases between. CDR3 in amino acids: CASSQATYQETQYF. CDR3 DNA sequence: TGTGCCAGCAGCCAAGCGACTTACCAAGAGACCCAGTACTTC.

The rearrangement links TRBV5-5 to TRBJ2-7; D perhaps matches TRBD2 (6 bases). CDR3 length: 16 amino acids. V was clipped by 3 bases and J by 2 bases, with 18 bases between them. Germline CDR1 and CDR2: SGHKS and YYEKEE (reference sequence). CDR3 amino acids: CASSSRHRGGAYEQYF. DNA for the CDR3: TGTGCCAGCAGCTCGCGACACCGTGGAGGGGCCTACGAGCAGTACTTC.

This rearrangement joins TRBV5-1 to TRBJ2-6; no firm D call. The CDR3 runs 14 residues. The V gene lost 8 bases and the J gene lost 1 base, with 10 bases spanning the gap. The germline gives CDR1 SGHRS, CDR2 YFSETQ. CDR3 residues: CASGEASGANVLTF. The CDR3, as DNA: TGCGCCAGTGGCGAGGCATCTGGGGCCAACGTCCTGACTTTC.

This chain connects TRBV12-3 or TRBV12-4 to TRBJ2-3; D gene ambiguous. The CDR3 runs to 12 residues. Between the trimmed V and J ends, which lost 6 bases and 11 bases, there was a span of 15 bases. The CDR3 protein is CASRSSARQQYF. In nucleotides, the CDR3 is TGTGCCAGCAGGAGTTCGGCGCGGCAGCAGTATTTT.

The V gene is TRBV23-1, the J gene TRBJ1-2; no definite D call. TRBV23-1 is an open reading frame, and its role is uncertain. Trimming left V 0 bases short and J 7 bases short, with 9 bases between. This CDR3 has 13 amino acids. This CDR3 is CASSQSLGPGYTF. DNA of the CDR3: TGCGCCAGCAGTCAATCGCTTGGCCCTGGCTACACCTTC.

The CDR3 here is CASSESAGRRTEAFF. Written as DNA, the CDR3 is TGCGCCAGCAGTGAGTCGGCGGGTCGTAGAACTGAAGCTTTCTTT. This chain connects TRBV10-1 to TRBJ1-1, with unresolved D. V gave up 0 bases and J gave up 5 bases, with 13 bases separating them. CDR3 length: 15 residues. Per germline, CDR1 WNHNN and CDR2 SYGVQD (reference sequence).

This clone was found a few times. The V gene is TRBV13, the J gene TRBJ1-6; D uncertain. The CDR3 contains 14 residues. The V gene lost 0 bases and the J gene lost 11 bases, with 11 bases spanning the gap. The germline V gene has CDR1 PRHDT and CDR2 FYEKMQ (reference sequence). Here the CDR3 DNA reads TGTGCCAGCAGCTTAGGCGGAGGGCTCACACCCCTCCACTTT. Residues: CASSLGGGLTPLHF.

This clone was seen once. The V and J genes are TRBV6-5 and TRBJ2-7, with 9 positions matching TRBD2. CDR3 size: 15 residues. After removal of 2 bases from V and 7 bases from J, the junction contained 9 bases not matched to a gene. Germline loops: CDR1 MNHEY, CDR2 SVGAGI. CDR3 DNA sequence: TGTGCCAGCAGTTACGAGGTAGCGGGAGCAAAGGAGCAGTACTTC. It yields the protein CASSYEVAGAKEQYF.

This clone was picked up one time. This chain links TRBV10-1 with TRBJ2-7; TRBD1 agrees at 11 bases. The junction had 3 bases not matched to a gene; V was cut back by 5 bases and J by 3 bases. Germline V gene lookup returns CDR1 WNHNN and CDR2 SYGVQD (reference sequence). CDR3 size: 14 residues. CDR3 nucleotides: TGCGCCAGCAGTCGGGACAGGGGGGGCTACGAGCAGTACTTC. It encodes CASSRDRGGYEQYF.

The chain joins TRBV7-2 to TRBJ2-3; D might be TRBD1 (5 bases). The CDR3 loop spans 14 amino acids. Germline CDR1 SGHTA, CDR2 FQGNSA. V was cut by 8 bases and J by 2 bases, with 14 bases left in between. The CDR3 DNA reads as TGTGCCAGCCGCGGCAGGGTCCCCACAGATACGCAGTATTTT. Its protein product is CASRGRVPTDTQYF. Using reference TRBV7-2 and TRBJ2-3 for the parts outside the CDR3, the full variable domain is GAGVSQSPSNKVTEKGKDVELRCDPISGHTALYWYRQSLGQGLEFLIYFQGNSAPDKSGLPSDRFSAERTGGSVSTLTIQRTQQEDSAVYLCASRGRVPTDTQYFGPGTRLTVL.

The genes are TRBV24-1 and TRBJ2-1, with 8 bases that match TRBD2. Germline V CDR1 and CDR2: KGHDR, SFDVKD. The CDR3 totals 15 residues. V lost 4 bases and J lost 6; bases outside the gene matches: 7. CDR3 nucleotides: TGTGCCACCAGTGAATCACTAGCGGTTGGCAATGAGCAGTTCTTC. The encoded protein is CATSESLAVGNEQFF.

V usage is TRBV5-1 and J usage is TRBJ2-1, with 13 positions matching TRBD2. Germline values: CDR1 SGHRS, CDR2 YFSETQ. The V and J ends lost 4 bases and 9 bases, in that order; junction bases with no gene match: 7. The CDR3 consists of 15 residues. CDR3 residues: CASSGTSGGEGEQFF. CDR3 in DNA: TGCGCCAGCAGCGGTACTAGCGGGGGGGAAGGTGAGCAGTTCTTC.

The chain uses TRBV3-1 (or the pseudogene TRBV3-2) and TRBJ2-7; D might be TRBD2 (7 bases). The ends were cut back, 0 bases at V and 7 bases at J, with 13 bases in the middle. The germline V gene encodes CDR1 LGHDT and CDR2 YNNKEL (reference sequence). There are 14 residues in the CDR3. The chain's CDR3 is CASSQEAGAQEQYF. CDR3 sequence (DNA): TGTGCCAGCAGCCAAGAGGCGGGGGCTCAAGAGCAGTACTTC.

V and J are TRBV5-4 and TRBJ1-3, with D perhaps TRBD1 (5 bases). V was pared by 2 bases and J by 0 bases, with 12 bases between. The length of the CDR3 is 16 residues. Germline V gene data show CDR1 as SGHNT and CDR2 as YYREEE (reference sequence). Written as DNA, the CDR3 is TGTGCCAGCAGCTTCGGAGGGGCCATCTCTGGAAACACCATATATTTT. Its translation is CASSFGGAISGNTIYF.

This chain joins TRBV29-1 and TRBJ1-5, with D hard to call. CDR3 size: 13 residues. With 4 bases removed from V and 2 bases from J, the gap between germline ends came to 9 bases. The V gene's germline CDR1 is SQVTM and CDR2 ANQGSEA. The DNA of the CDR3 is TGCAGCGTTGGAGGCGGTGGCAATCAGCCCCAGCATTTT. Translating it yields CSVGGGGNQPQHF.